The clone carrying this T cell receptor (beta chain) was seen a few times. The antigen is not known. This sample was included in a study of naive and memory T cell subsets. Two oligonucleotides, mixed equimolar, formed the beta constant-region primer covering TRBC1 and TRBC2. Ligated cDNA was amplified by four rounds of PCR with nested alpha and beta constant-region primers and SP2. The cDNA 3' end received a ligated single-stranded oligonucleotide carrying the SP2 primer and a 12-nucleotide UMI. TCRdb re-derived calls from the UMI-ligation and nested PCR reads in MiXCR, one entry per CDR3 protein. The table records 90,000 to 120,000 distinct CDR3 sequences, roughly 15% of them present only once. General study results and limits: A few larger clonotypes appeared in naive repertoires, especially CD8, possibly memory cells re-expressing CD45RA. RNA-based TCR counts may shift with T cell activation and differentiation. From naive to CM, EM and EMRA, diversity decreased and Gini increased.

After the first PCR, alpha and beta chain libraries were processed separately. This clonotype was sampled from a human donor in good health. Sequenced material: naive CD8+ T cells from blood.

The CDR3 loop reads CASSQGPSGPYNEQFF. CDR3 DNA sequence: TGTGCCAGCAGTCAGGGCCCTAGCGGTCCATACAATGAGCAGTTCTTC. V usage is TRBV2 and J usage is TRBJ2-1; 7 bases align to TRBD2. The CDR3 runs to 16 residues. Germline V gene data show CDR1 as SNHLY and CDR2 as FYNNEI. With 5 bases clipped from V and 4 bases from J, the junction kept 11 bases outside the gene matches.